The T cell receptor beta chain under discussion was sequenced for a study of T cell responses to AZD1222 COVID-19 vaccine. Timing groups of about 4 and about 12 weeks for second doses were pooled. Concerning this clone: Its cognate antigen is unknown.

CDR3 length: 14 residues. V shed 5 bases and J shed 8 bases, with 13 bases lying between them. The germline V gene encodes CDR1 LGHDT and CDR2 YNNKEL (reference sequence). Study results and limitations: Nearly half of spike-specific TCRs reportedly target unmutated variant regions. Only five to seven AZD1222 recipients tested seropositive at baseline. The study found vaccine-associated CD4 TCRs spanning spike, dominant at 160-218 and 743-854.

Here immunoSEQ multiplex PCR was the method, and the copy in TCRdb shows in-frame clones only, minus some. This repertoire shows 130,000 or so clones, 91% found once; its top ten account for about 2.1%. The V gene is TRBV3-1 (or the pseudogene TRBV3-2), the J gene TRBJ1-6, with D unresolved. The source of this sequence is an adult who received the AZD1222 COVID-19 vaccine. The source was peripheral blood, collected 28 days after the second AZD1222 dose. The CDR3 loop is CASSTRAQHSPLHF. CDR3 nucleotides: TGTGCCAGCAGCACCCGGGCTCAGCATTCACCCCTCCACTTT.